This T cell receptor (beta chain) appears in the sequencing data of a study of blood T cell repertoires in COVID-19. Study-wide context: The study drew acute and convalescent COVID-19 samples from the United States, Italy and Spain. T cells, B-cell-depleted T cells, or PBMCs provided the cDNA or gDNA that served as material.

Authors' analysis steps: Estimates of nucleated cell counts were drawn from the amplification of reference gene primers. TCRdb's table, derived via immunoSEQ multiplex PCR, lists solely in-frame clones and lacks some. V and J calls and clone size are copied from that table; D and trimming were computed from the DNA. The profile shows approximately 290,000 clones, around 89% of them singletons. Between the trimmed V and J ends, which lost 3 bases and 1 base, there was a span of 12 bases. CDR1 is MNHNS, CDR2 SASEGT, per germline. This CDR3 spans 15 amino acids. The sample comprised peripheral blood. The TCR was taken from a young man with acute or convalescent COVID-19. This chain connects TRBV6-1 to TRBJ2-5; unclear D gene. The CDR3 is CASSEPARSQETQYF. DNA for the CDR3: TGTGCCAGCAGTGAGCCGGCTAGAAGCCAAGAGACCCAGTACTTC.